The TCR beta chain described here comes from a study of blood T cell repertoires in COVID-19. Study-level background: Sources were T cells, B-cell-depleted T cells, or PBMCs; the material itself was cDNA or gDNA.

Per the original data handling: Estimation of nucleated cell counts was performed using reference gene primer amplification. Produced via immunoSEQ multiplex PCR; TCRdb's table is partial and in-frame only. V and J calls and clone size are copied from that table; D and trimming were computed from the DNA. In the table there are roughly 150,000 clones, 70% to 85% of which are singletons. Losses at the gene ends were 0 bases for V and 1 base for J; bases not matched to a gene: 10. CDR1 LGHNA and CDR2 YSLEER come from the germline V gene. The CDR3 sequence is 20 residues long. The sequenced sample consisted of peripheral blood. This TCR came from a woman aged 45-65 years in a cohort sampled during active or convalescent COVID-19. The chain employs TRBV4-3 and TRBJ2-6; 9 nucleotides align to TRBD2. CDR3 sequence reads: CASSQDRFSGGFSGANVLTF. The CDR3 coding sequence is TGCGCCAGCAGCCAAGATCGTTTTAGCGGGGGTTTTTCTGGGGCCAACGTCCTGACTTTC.